Listed below are T cell receptor beta chains from one sample, sequenced in a study of regulatory T cells in long-lasting Graves disease. TCRdb reprocessed the multiplex PCR reads with MiXCR, giving one entry per CDR3 protein. The sample carries about 310,000 distinct CDR3 sequences, 22% recorded once. Sequencing was performed on peripheral blood mononuclear cells (PBMCs), taken when the disease was refractory, from a patient treated with antithyroid drugs. These receptors were collected from a female donor with Graves disease. The CDR3 runs from the conserved cysteine through the conserved F or W. The order of the fields is D gene, J gene, clone size, V gene, CDR3 protein, CDR3 DNA. The D gene is left open where the match is weak. Not all rows give a size; the values are once, few, many and, for expanded clones, a class.

NA	TRBJ2-7	few	TRBV30	CAWTPGLTYEQYF	TGTGCCTGGACACCAGGATTAACCTACGAGCAGTACTTC
NA	TRBJ1-3	NA	TRBV7-9	CASSVETGGNTIYF	TGTGCCAGCAGCGTAGAGACGGGTGGAAACACCATATATTTT
TRBD2	TRBJ2-3	NA	TRBV28	CASTISSGSTDTQYF	TGTGCCAGCACCATTTCTAGCGGGAGCACAGATACGCAGTATTTT
NA	TRBJ2-1	NA	TRBV27	CASSLSRGGSYNEQFF	TGTGCCAGCAGCCTCTCCAGGGGGGGCTCCTACAATGAGCAGTTCTTC
NA	TRBJ2-7	few	TRBV7-6	CASSLDGGLESYEQYF	TGTGCCAGCAGCTTAGATGGAGGGTTGGAGTCCTACGAGCAGTACTTC
TRBD2	TRBJ2-4	many	TRBV28	CASSLLEREGPLAKNIQYF	TGTGCCAGCAGTTTATTGGAGCGGGAGGGCCCCCTAGCCAAAAACATTCAGTACTTC
NA	TRBJ2-2	many	TRBV11-2	CASSLWTSNTGELFF	TGTGCCAGCAGCTTATGGACTTCGAACACCGGGGAGCTGTTTTTT
TRBD1	TRBJ1-6	many	TRBV20-1	CSARATGEDSPLHF	TGCAGTGCTAGGGCGACAGGGGAGGACTCACCCCTCCACTTT
NA	TRBJ2-7	NA	TRBV5-1	CASSTDGYSYEQYF	TGCGCCAGCAGCACGGACGGGTACTCCTACGAGCAGTACTTC
NA	TRBJ2-7	many	TRBV27	CASRPPQSPHEQYF	TGTGCCAGCAGACCCCCGCAGTCGCCCCACGAGCAGTACTTC
TRBD1	TRBJ1-2	NA	TRBV4-1	CASSQRQGDRYGYTF	TGCGCCAGCAGCCAACGACAGGGGGATCGGTATGGCTACACCTTC
TRBD2	TRBJ2-3	NA	TRBV5-1	CASSLSLAGEGDTQYF	TGCGCCAGCAGCTTGAGTCTAGCGGGAGAAGGAGATACGCAGTATTTT
NA	TRBJ2-5	few	TRBV30	CAYNPGPITQETQYF	TGTGCCTATAACCCGGGACCCATCACTCAAGAGACCCAGTACTTC
NA	TRBJ2-5	many	TRBV6-1	CASREGYQETQYF	TGTGCCAGCAGGGAGGGGTACCAAGAGACCCAGTACTTC
NA	TRBJ1-2	many	TRBV3-1	CASSQGGTRGYTF	TGTGCCAGCAGCCAAGGGGGGACGCGCGGCTACACCTTC
NA	TRBJ2-2	NA	TRBV7-9	CASSLSLAGYTTGELFF	TGTGCCAGCAGCTTATCTCTAGCCGGATATACAACCGGGGAGCTGTTTTTT
NA	TRBJ2-3	once	TRBV3-1	CASSQTGVDTQYF	TGTGCCAGCAGCCAAACGGGAGTTGATACGCAGTATTTT
NA	TRBJ1-4	many	TRBV7-9	CASSYPGPGNEKLFF	TGTGCCAGCAGTTACCCTGGGCCGGGTAATGAAAAACTGTTTTTT
NA	TRBJ2-7	many	TRBV3-1	CASSQGIDSYEQYF	TGTGCCAGCAGCCAAGGGATAGACTCCTACGAGCAGTACTTC
NA	TRBJ2-7	NA	TRBV5-6	CASSLGGVLTYEQYF	TGTGCCAGCAGCCTGGGGGGAGTTCTAACCTACGAGCAGTACTTC
TRBD2	TRBJ2-3	NA	TRBV7-2	CASSPGRTSGTDTQYF	TGTGCCAGCAGCCCAGGACGGACTAGCGGGACAGATACGCAGTATTTT
NA	TRBJ1-2	few	TRBV6-1	CASSGTSVWGHYGYTF	TGTGCCAGCAGTGGGACGTCTGTATGGGGGCACTATGGCTACACCTTC
NA	TRBJ2-7	NA	TRBV20-1	CSAREGYEPQPYEQYF	TGCAGTGCTAGGGAGGGCTATGAACCCCAGCCCTACGAGCAGTACTTC
TRBD1	TRBJ1-5	NA	TRBV19	CASSPTGVQPQHF	TGTGCCAGTAGCCCGACAGGGGTCCAGCCCCAGCATTTT
NA	TRBJ2-2	many	TRBV7-2	CASSPIWGDTGELFF	TGTGCCAGCAGCCCAATCTGGGGGGACACCGGGGAGCTGTTTTTT
NA	TRBJ2-5	many	TRBV27	CASSLIQGVRQETQYF	TGTGCCAGCAGTTTAATACAGGGAGTTCGACAAGAGACCCAGTACTTC
TRBD2	TRBJ2-5	NA	TRBV19	CASSTSVQETQYF	TGTGCCAGTAGCACTAGCGTCCAAGAGACCCAGTACTTC
TRBD1	TRBJ2-5	NA	TRBV28	CASSLRGTVETQYF	TGTGCCAGCAGTTTAAGGGGGACAGTCGAGACCCAGTACTTC
TRBD1	TRBJ1-3	NA	TRBV7-2	CASSKGTVPGNTIYF	TGTGCCAGCAGCAAAGGGACAGTCCCGGGAAACACCATATATTTT
NA	TRBJ1-5	many	TRBV28	CASSRTGSSNQPQHF	TGTGCCAGCAGTAGAACAGGGTCGAGCAATCAGCCCCAGCATTTT
NA	TRBJ2-7	NA	TRBV29-1	CSVGSFEGQYF	TGCAGCGTTGGCTCGTTCGAGGGGCAGTACTTC
TRBD1	TRBJ2-3	NA	TRBV2	CASSPPKTGPRTDTQYF	TGTGCCAGCAGCCCGCCCAAGACAGGGCCCCGCACAGATACGCAGTATTTT
NA	TRBJ2-6	many	TRBV2	CASYQRSGANVLTF	TGTGCCAGCTATCAACGATCTGGGGCCAACGTCCTGACTTTC
TRBD2	TRBJ2-5	NA	TRBV6-2/TRBV6-3	CASSLAGAVQETQYF	TGTGCCAGCAGTCTAGCGGGAGCGGTACAAGAGACCCAGTACTTC
TRBD2	TRBJ2-5	many	TRBV7-8	CASSLGLAQETQYF	TGTGCCAGCAGCCTAGGACTAGCCCAAGAGACCCAGTACTTC
NA	TRBJ1-1	few	TRBV27	CASSWGGSGTEAFF	TGTGCCAGCAGCTGGGGGGGGAGCGGCACTGAAGCTTTCTTT
NA	TRBJ1-3	few	TRBV27	CASSLSRGSDTIYF	TGTGCCAGCAGTTTAAGCAGGGGTTCGGACACCATATATTTT
TRBD1	TRBJ2-7	few	TRBV4-3	CASRPQRSYRGLAYEQYF	TGCGCCAGCAGACCCCAGCGTTCTTACAGGGGGCTCGCCTACGAGCAGTACTTC
NA	TRBJ2-4	NA	TRBV13	CASSEQVAKNIQYF	TGTGCCAGCAGCGAACAGGTAGCCAAAAACATTCAGTACTTC
TRBD1	TRBJ2-7	many	TRBV27	CASRRTGLRESYEQYF	TGTGCCAGCCGCAGGACAGGGCTTCGCGAGTCCTACGAGCAGTACTTC
NA	TRBJ1-5	few	TRBV3-1	CASSQGGNLQPQHF	TGTGCCAGCAGCCAGGGAGGGAACCTTCAGCCCCAGCATTTT
NA	TRBJ2-7	NA	TRBV9	CASSPGGWSYEQYF	TGTGCCAGCAGCCCCGGTGGTTGGTCCTACGAGCAGTACTTC
TRBD1	TRBJ2-7	many	TRBV20-1	CSATTGGGYEQYF	TGCAGTGCTACAACAGGGGGCGGCTACGAGCAGTACTTC
NA	TRBJ2-7	few	TRBV6-1	CASSQSTYEQYF	TGTGCCAGCAGTCAATCAACCTACGAGCAGTACTTC
NA	TRBJ1-5	many	TRBV30	CAWSVRYEDQPQHF	TGTGCCTGGAGTGTACGTTACGAGGATCAGCCCCAGCATTTT
TRBD2	TRBJ2-7	few	TRBV29-1	CSGRGGSDEQYF	TGCAGCGGGCGGGGGGGGTCGGACGAGCAGTACTTC
TRBD1	TRBJ1-6	NA	TRBV5-5	CASSPALGQGNSPLHF	TGTGCCAGCAGCCCTGCCCTCGGACAGGGGAATTCACCCCTCCACTTT
NA	TRBJ2-7	NA	TRBV6-2/TRBV6-3	CASSYGGTVTYEQYF	TGTGCCAGCAGTTACGGAGGGACAGTTACCTACGAGCAGTACTTC
NA	TRBJ1-1	few	TRBV25-1	CASSGPGERKVTEAFF	TGTGCCAGCAGTGGGCCCGGGGAAAGAAAAGTCACTGAAGCTTTCTTT
NA	TRBJ2-1	NA	TRBV6-2/TRBV6-3	CASRRKTRIFSYNEQFF	TGTGCCAGCAGGCGAAAGACTAGAATTTTCTCCTACAATGAGCAGTTCTTC
NA	TRBJ2-1	few	TRBV20-1	CSASLSREQFF	TGCAGTGCTTCCCTCTCGCGTGAGCAGTTCTTC
NA	TRBJ2-7	NA	TRBV27	CASSYSAMQHEQYF	TGTGCCAGCAGCTACTCAGCGATGCAACACGAGCAGTACTTC
NA	TRBJ1-1	many	TRBV5-6	CASSLANGVRNTEAFF	TGTGCCAGCAGCTTGGCGAATGGCGTCAGGAACACTGAAGCTTTCTTT
NA	TRBJ1-1	NA	TRBV19	CASSPQGPAEAFF	TGTGCCAGTAGTCCACAGGGCCCCGCTGAAGCTTTCTTT
TRBD2	TRBJ2-7	NA	TRBV10-1	CASSEIMASGRWPYEQHF	TGCGCCAGCAGTGAGATTATGGCTAGCGGGAGATGGCCCTACGAGCAGCACTTC
NA	TRBJ1-2	many	TRBV6-1	CASRGQNYGYTF	TGTGCCAGCAGGGGACAAAACTATGGCTACACCTTC
NA	TRBJ1-4	NA	TRBV19	CASSPPSGADNEKLFF	TGTGCCAGTAGTCCCCCCAGCGGGGCGGATAATGAAAAACTGTTTTTT